The source of this T cell receptor (beta chain) is a study of graft-versus-host responses after intestinal transplantation. This clone was observed a single time. Germline V gives CDR1 SEHNR, CDR2 FQNEAQ (reference sequence). CDR3 length: 15 residues. The V gene lost 3 bases and the J gene lost 4 bases, with 12 bases spanning the gap. TCRdb keeps only in-frame clones here, not all; method: immunoSEQ multiplex PCR. The sample contains under 55,000 clones, about 91% of which appear only once. The genes are TRBV7-9 and TRBJ2-2; D is perhaps TRBD2 (6 bases). The receptor's source is a human patient who received an intestinal transplant, so some T cells may come from the graft donor. This specimen was PBMCs, taken 524 days after transplant. The CDR3: CASSLGGTGTGELFF. DNA of the CDR3: TGTGCCAGCAGCTTGGGGGGTACGGGCACCGGGGAGCTGTTTTTT.